This TCR beta chain appears in the sequencing data of a study of T cells in Graves' hyperthyroidism and ophthalmopathy (dated by TCRdb to between 2018 and 2021). The study in broad terms: Peripheral blood was sampled at the time of initial diagnosis, prior to any treatment. After blood sampling, hyperthyroidism patients were treated with methimazole at a starting dose of 30 mg daily, and ophthalmopathy patients were treated with high-dose intravenous methylprednisolone. To identify TCR V-J signatures that set the groups apart, the researchers used a discovery cohort of roughly 100 patients, made up of fewer than 50 with Graves' ophthalmopathy and some 55 with stable Graves' hyperthyroidism. Prospective prediction of ophthalmopathy was tested in an independent validation cohort consisting of under 20 hyperthyroidism patients and over 15 patients who later progressed to ophthalmopathy. For training and testing, the roughly 97 patients in the discovery cohort were randomly divided in a 7:3 ratio. According to the paper, TCR Vbeta CDR3 sequencing was carried out on 135 peripheral blood samples, which came from more than 40 ophthalmopathy, approximately 72 hyperthyroidism and roughly 17 progressor patients. In addition, the study compared T-cell repertoires in thyroid tissue and in blood from five or six Graves' hyperthyroidism patients. General conclusions and limits of the study: Most expanded thyroid clonotypes (frequency above 0.001) were also detected in blood, a finding suggesting that blood repertoires may reflect thyroid immune responses. In validation, the model predicted progression to ophthalmopathy with approximately 71% sensitivity and around 72% specificity, a median of about 6 months before onset. Ophthalmopathy was separated from stable hyperthyroidism by a 13 V-J signature model, with about 88% sensitivity and approximately 81% specificity obtained in cross-validation and 80%/75% obtained in testing. Sample size was not statistically predetermined, and blinding of investigators to group allocation was not performed.

CDR1 and CDR2 are read off the germline V gene as SGHTA and FQGTGA. From its cysteine to its phenylalanine, the CDR3 spans 15 amino acids. Solely the CDR3 DNA is kept, with 45 bases framed from the first base. V is cut back by 5 bases and J by 3 bases, with 8 bases in the junction unmatched. Amplification of TCR beta CDR3 regions was carried out from RNA transcripts. A first-round RT-PCR of the TCR CDR3 used the HTBI primer set with the Qiagen OneStep RT-PCR kit. A second multiplex PCR round built the libraries, followed by size selection and purification. Paired-end sequencing of the libraries was performed with 100 bp reads on an Illumina HiSeq2000. Turning to the authors' computational methods: SOAPnuke was used to process the raw data, removing reads that contained adapters or uncalled bases, had a mean Phred below 15, or lacked an exact match to the constant primer or identifier. High-quality paired reads were merged using COPE v1.2.5, and each unique nucleotide sequence was defined as a clonotype. Clonotypes were aligned to IMGT TRBV, TRBD and TRBJ reference segments using MiTCR v1.1. Analysis was restricted to V-J combinations with a frequency above 0.0001, which covered 98% to 99.2% of repertoires. A TCS score was defined as the ratio between F50 (clonal expansion) and ExV (chaos), using BLOSUM62-based TCRdist between CDR3 peptides within each V-J. Welch's t-statistics and random forest reduced fewer than 550 V-J features to fewer than 15, which were used in a naive Bayes classifier (R e1071). TCRdb applied fastp at Q25 and MiXCR to the public reads, then kept only in-frame beta chains. Rows with one shared CDR3 protein collapse into an entry with the most common genes and DNA. TCRdb, not the original authors, processed these V and J calls. The table for this sample lists hundreds of thousands of distinct CDR3 sequences; less than 30% of them were counted only once. Clones ranked in the top ten supply approximately 30% of the sample.

Hyperthyroidism patients were aged 18 to 65 years and newly diagnosed, with disease duration of less than 2 months. Patients with uncontrolled infections, other autoimmune diseases, pregnancy or lactation were excluded. Clinical symptoms, serum thyroxine and TRAb, thyroid ultrasound, and orbital computed tomography formed the basis for the diagnoses. For progressor patients, blood was drawn at the first diagnosis of hyperthyroidism, before any ophthalmopathy symptoms had appeared. Ficoll-Paque density gradient centrifugation was used to isolate PBMCs from approximately 10 ml of fresh peripheral blood. Progressor patients were first diagnosed with Graves' hyperthyroidism and then developed ophthalmopathy during follow-up. Total RNA was extracted using Trizol reagent, and RNA quality was assessed on an Agilent 2100 Bioanalyzer. This clonotype was counted at least ten times. The specificity of this receptor is unknown. Per-nucleotide qualities are absent, and no much larger clonotype sits a single base away.

Sample: blood. The TCR comes from a middle-aged man with Graves' hyperthyroidism that later progressed to Graves' ophthalmopathy. Rearrangement joined TRBV7-3 to TRBJ2-7; TRBD2 aligns with 9 central bases. The sequence in DNA is TGTGCCAGCAGCCCCGGGCATAGCGGGAGCTACGAGCAGTACTTC. Translation gives CASSPGHSGSYEQYF. The CDR3 plus the reference TRBV7-3 and TRBJ2-7 genes for the other parts give the full variable domain: GAGVSQTPSNKVTEKGKYVELRCDPISGHTALYWYRQSLGQGPEFLIYFQGTGAADDSGLPNDRFFAVRPEGSVSTLKIQRTERGDSAVYLCASSPGHSGSYEQYFGPGTRLTVT.